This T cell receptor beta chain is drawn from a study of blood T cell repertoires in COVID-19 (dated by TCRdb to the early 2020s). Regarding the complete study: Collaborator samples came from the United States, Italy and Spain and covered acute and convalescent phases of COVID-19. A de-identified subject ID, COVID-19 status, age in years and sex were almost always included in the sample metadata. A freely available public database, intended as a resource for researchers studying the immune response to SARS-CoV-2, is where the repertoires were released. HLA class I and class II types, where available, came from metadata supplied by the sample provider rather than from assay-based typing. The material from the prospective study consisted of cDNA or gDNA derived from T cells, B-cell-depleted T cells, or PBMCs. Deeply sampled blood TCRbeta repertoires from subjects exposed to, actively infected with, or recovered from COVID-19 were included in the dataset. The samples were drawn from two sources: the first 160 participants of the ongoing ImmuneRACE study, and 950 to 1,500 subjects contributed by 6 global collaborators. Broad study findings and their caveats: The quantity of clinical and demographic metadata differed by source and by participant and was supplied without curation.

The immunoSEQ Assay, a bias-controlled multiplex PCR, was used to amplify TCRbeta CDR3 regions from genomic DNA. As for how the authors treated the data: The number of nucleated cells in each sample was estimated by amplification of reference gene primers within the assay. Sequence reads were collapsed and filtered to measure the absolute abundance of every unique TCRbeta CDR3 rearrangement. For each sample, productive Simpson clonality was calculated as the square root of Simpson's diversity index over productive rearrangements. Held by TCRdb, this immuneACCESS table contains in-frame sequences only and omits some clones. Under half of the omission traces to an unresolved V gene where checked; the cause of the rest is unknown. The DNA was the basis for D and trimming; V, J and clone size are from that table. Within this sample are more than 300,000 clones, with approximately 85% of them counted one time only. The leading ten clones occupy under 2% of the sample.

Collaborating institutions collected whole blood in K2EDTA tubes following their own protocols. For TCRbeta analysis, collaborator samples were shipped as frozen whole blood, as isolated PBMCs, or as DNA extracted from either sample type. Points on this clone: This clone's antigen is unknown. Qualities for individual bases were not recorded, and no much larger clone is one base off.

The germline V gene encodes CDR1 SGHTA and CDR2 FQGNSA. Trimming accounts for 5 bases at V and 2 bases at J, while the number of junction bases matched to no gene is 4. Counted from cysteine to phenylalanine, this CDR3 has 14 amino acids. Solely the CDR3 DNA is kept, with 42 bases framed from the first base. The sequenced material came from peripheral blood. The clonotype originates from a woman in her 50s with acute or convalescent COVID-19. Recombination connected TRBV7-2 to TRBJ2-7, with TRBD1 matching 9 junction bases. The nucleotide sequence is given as TGTGCCAGCAGCCCCCGGACAGGGGCCTACGAGCAGTACTTC. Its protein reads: CASSPRTGAYEQYF.